Listed here are 7 T cell receptor beta chains from one sample, sequenced in a study of T cells after yellow fever vaccination. TCRdb re-analysed the 5' RACE reads in MiXCR, keeping a single row per CDR3 protein. The table has around 300,000 distinct CDR3 sequences, approximately 4% seen once; the top ten hold around 23%. This specimen was PBMCs, taken 5 days after the yellow fever booster vaccination. These receptor sequences come from a man aged 18 to 35 who received the YFV17D yellow fever vaccine.

The table lists this clonotype with many counts. The chain links TRBV29-1 to TRBJ2-1; maybe TRBD1 (5 bases). V lost 5 bases and J lost 9, with 17 bases in between. This CDR3 has 13 residues. Looked up from germline, CDR1 is SQVTM and CDR2 is ANQGSEA. The CDR3, as DNA: TGCAGCGTTTTCTGGGGCCAGCAAGTTGAGCAGTTCTTC. This translates into CSVFWGQQVEQFF.

In this sample, this clonotype turned up a few times. The J gene is TRBJ2-2, the V gene TRBV12-3 or TRBV12-4, with 8 nucleotides matching TRBD1. The CDR3 has 14 residues. J was trimmed by 7 bases and V by 6 bases; bases with no gene match: 7. DNA for the CDR3: TGTGCCAGCAGGGAAGGACAGGGCGGCGGGGAGCTGTTTTTT. It yields the protein CASREGQGGGELFF.

This clonotype was counted at least ten times. The rearrangement joins TRBV28 to TRBJ1-2; TRBD1 matches at 9 bases. Germline V gene data show CDR1 as MDHEN and CDR2 as SYDVKM. The CDR3 totals 16 residues. Losses at the gene ends were 0 bases for V and 4 bases for J; bases not matched to a gene: 6. CDR3 nucleotides: TGTGCCAGCAGTTTATGGACAGGGGGAAGGGGCTATGGCTACACCTTC. This codes for CASSLWTGGRGYGYTF.

In this sample, this clonotype turned up a few times. V gene TRBV18 combines with J gene TRBJ1-1; D gene ambiguous. The CDR3 covers 13 residues. Trimming shortened V by 2 bases and J by 3 bases, and 7 bases separated the two germline ends. Germline assignment: CDR1 KGHSH and CDR2 LQKENI. The CDR3 spells CASSPWPDTEAFF. The CDR3 DNA sequence: TGTGCCAGCTCACCATGGCCGGACACTGAAGCTTTCTTT.

This clonotype showed up just a few times. V is TRBV29-1 and J is TRBJ2-1, with D unclear. Germline values: CDR1 SQVTM, CDR2 ANQGSEA. Between the trimmed V and J ends, which lost 4 bases and 9 bases, there was a span of 10 bases. The CDR3 consists of 11 residues. CDR3 nucleotides: TGCAGCGTTGCGAGCTCCGGTGAGCAGTTCTTC. It translates to CSVASSGEQFF.

This clonotype showed up just a few times. The chain joins TRBV18 to TRBJ1-1; the match to TRBD1 covers 8 bases. Per the germline V gene, CDR1 is KGHSH and CDR2 is LQKENI. J was trimmed by 3 bases and V by 3 bases; bases with no gene match: 9. CDR3 length equals 16 residues. The CDR3 is CASSPNSGGWYTEAFF. The CDR3 coding sequence is TGTGCCAGCTCACCTAACTCAGGGGGCTGGTACACTGAAGCTTTCTTT.

The chain uses TRBV7-2 and TRBJ1-5; tentatively, D is TRBD1 (5 bases). Per germline, CDR1 SGHTA and CDR2 FQGNSA. V was trimmed by 5 bases and J by 0 bases, leaving 11 bases between them. This CDR3 has 15 residues. In DNA, the CDR3 is TGTGCCAGCAGCGGACGCCAGGGTAGCAATCAGCCCCAGCATTTT. Protein product: CASSGRQGSNQPQHF. Supplemented by reference TRBV7-2 and TRBJ1-5, the full variable domain reads GAGVSQSPSNKVTEKGKDVELRCDPISGHTALYWYRQSLGQGLEFLIYFQGNSAPDKSGLPSDRFSAERTGGSVSTLTIQRTQQEDSAVYLCASSGRQGSNQPQHFGDGTRLSIL.